Below, one T cell receptor (beta chain) is given with its context. TCRdb reprocessed the RT-PCR reads via MiXCR and lists one record per CDR3 protein. The sample comprises roughly 200,000 distinct CDR3 sequences, approximately 41% of which are singletons, and approximately 32% rests with the top ten. The data derive from a study of patients and donors after allogeneic stem cell transplantation. This CDR3 has 15 amino acids. Trimming took 5 bases from V and 3 from J; bases not matched to a gene: 5. In germline, CDR1 is SGHTA, CDR2 FQGNSA. This TCR was recovered from a human donor who was either an allogeneic HSCT recipient or a stem cell or donor lymphocyte infusion donor (not recorded which). It is not recorded whose cells these are; they may come from a transplant donor. The sample was blood, either unsorted or a sorted T cell fraction (not recorded which). V gene TRBV7-2 combines with J gene TRBJ2-3, with 10 bases matching TRBD1. CDR3 bases: TGTGCCAGCAGCCGAGGACAGGGGGTAACAGATACGCAGTATTTT. Translation gives CASSRGQGVTDTQYF.